This TCR beta chain was sequenced in a study of blood T cell repertoires in COVID-19. On the study more broadly: The United States, Italy and Spain provided the acute and convalescent COVID-19 samples.

Participants were placed into cohorts based on the clinical history they reported. Per the original data handling: Scientists estimated how many nucleated cells there were by amplifying reference gene primers. Produced via immunoSEQ multiplex PCR; TCRdb's table is partial and in-frame only. V, J and clone size derive from that table, while D and trimming were established from the DNA sequence. The sample carries about 360,000 clones, approximately 89% recorded once. The CDR3 spans 15 residues. CDR1 LNHDA and CDR2 SQIVND come from the germline V gene (reference sequence). With V trimmed by 7 bases and J by 7 bases, 11 bases remained unmatched.

This chain uses TRBV19 with TRBJ2-3, with 10 nucleotides matching TRBD2. The source of this sequence is a man aged 40-49 years in a cohort exposed to, infected with or recovered from COVID-19 (not recorded which). The sequenced sample consisted of PBMCs or T cells enriched from blood (not recorded which). The CDR3 here is CASNPSGRNGHTQYF. CDR3 nucleotide sequence: TGTGCCAGTAACCCTAGCGGGAGAAATGGTCATACGCAGTATTTT.